Listed below are T cell receptor beta chains from one sample, sequenced in a study of STAT5B mutations in CD4+ large granular lymphocyte leukemia. Clones were read by immunoSEQ multiplex PCR, and TCRdb kept only the in-frame ones, dropping some. The sample lists just over 25,000 clones, under 90% occurring once. Sequences were obtained from CD4+ T cells from blood buffy coats. The receptors shown here come from a human donor in good health. Both conserved end residues are trimmed from each CDR3. Fields, in order: CDR3 protein, V gene, J gene.

CDR3 protein: ASSLGGNYGYT
V gene: TRBV5-1
J gene: TRBJ1-2

CDR3 protein: ASAQGGSTDTQY
V gene: TRBV5-1
J gene: TRBJ2-3

CDR3 protein: ASSSTGGAFSEAF
V gene: TRBV6-5
J gene: TRBJ1-1

CDR3 protein: ASSESTGAEKLF
V gene: TRBV6-1
J gene: TRBJ1-4

CDR3 protein: ASCRGPYEQY
V gene: TRBV6-6
J gene: TRBJ2-7

CDR3 protein: ASRGLAGDTQY
V gene: TRBV27
J gene: TRBJ2-3

CDR3 protein: ASRRQGPSNQPQH
V gene: TRBV6-1
J gene: TRBJ1-5

CDR3 protein: ASSQPNTEAF
V gene: TRBV18
J gene: TRBJ1-1

CDR3 protein: ASSVLGETPGNTIY
V gene: TRBV9
J gene: TRBJ1-3

CDR3 protein: ASSYAAAYGYT
V gene: TRBV27
J gene: TRBJ1-2

CDR3 protein: AISDVRGYT
V gene: TRBV10-3
J gene: TRBJ1-2

CDR3 protein: ASSGRRDDRNNEKLF
V gene: TRBV6-1
J gene: TRBJ1-4

CDR3 protein: ASLRQVGNTGELF
V gene: TRBV28
J gene: TRBJ2-2

CDR3 protein: ASSLRTGKGEKLF
V gene: TRBV2
J gene: TRBJ1-4

CDR3 protein: ASSELGQGRAEQF
V gene: TRBV2
J gene: TRBJ2-1

CDR3 protein: ASTPALNQPQH
V gene: TRBV6-1
J gene: TRBJ1-5